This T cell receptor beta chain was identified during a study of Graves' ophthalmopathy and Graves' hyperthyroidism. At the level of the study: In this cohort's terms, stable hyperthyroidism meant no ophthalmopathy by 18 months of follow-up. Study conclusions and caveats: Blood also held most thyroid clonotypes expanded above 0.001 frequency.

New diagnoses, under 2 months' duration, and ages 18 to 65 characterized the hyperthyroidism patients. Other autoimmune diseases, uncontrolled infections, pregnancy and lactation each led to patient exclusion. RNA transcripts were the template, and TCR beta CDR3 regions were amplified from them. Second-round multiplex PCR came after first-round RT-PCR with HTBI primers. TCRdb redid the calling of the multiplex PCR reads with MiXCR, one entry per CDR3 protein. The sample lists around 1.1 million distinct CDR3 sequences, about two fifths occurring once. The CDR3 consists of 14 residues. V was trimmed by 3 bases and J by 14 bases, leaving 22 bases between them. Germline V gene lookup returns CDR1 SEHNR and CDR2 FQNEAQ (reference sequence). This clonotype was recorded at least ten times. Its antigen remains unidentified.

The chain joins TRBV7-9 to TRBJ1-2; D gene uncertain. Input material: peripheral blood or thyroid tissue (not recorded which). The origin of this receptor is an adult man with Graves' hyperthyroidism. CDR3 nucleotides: TGTGCCAGCAGCTTCAGTCGGGATCCGTCCGGCGTTACCTTC. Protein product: CASSFSRDPSGVTF.